Included here is one T cell receptor (beta chain) sequence, with context. Its antigen remains unknown. The data belong to a study of T cell repertoires in cytomegalovirus infection. A single record per CDR3 protein comes from TCRdb applying MiXCR to the reads. The sample includes tens of thousands of distinct CDR3 sequences, about 39% of them seen just once. Whole-study results and caveats: Of the TCR beta families, the public ones yielded a cumulative frequency that identified carriers of CMV plus the relevant HLA.

The CDR3 totals 15 residues. Per germline, CDR1 SGHTA and CDR2 FQGNSA. Trimming pared 5 bases from V and 0 bases from J, leaving 14 bases between. Sequencing was performed on CD8+ T cells from cultured PBMCs, taken from culture after CMV antigen stimulation. The source is a human donor in good health (CMV status not recorded). Some clones in this sample may be carry-over from other donors' samples. The chain joins TRBV7-2 to TRBJ2-7; TRBD1 might be the D (6 bases). For the CDR3, the DNA is TGTGCCAGCAGCCCTTACTTAGGGGGCTCCTACGAGCAGTACTTC. It is translated as CASSPYLGGSYEQYF.